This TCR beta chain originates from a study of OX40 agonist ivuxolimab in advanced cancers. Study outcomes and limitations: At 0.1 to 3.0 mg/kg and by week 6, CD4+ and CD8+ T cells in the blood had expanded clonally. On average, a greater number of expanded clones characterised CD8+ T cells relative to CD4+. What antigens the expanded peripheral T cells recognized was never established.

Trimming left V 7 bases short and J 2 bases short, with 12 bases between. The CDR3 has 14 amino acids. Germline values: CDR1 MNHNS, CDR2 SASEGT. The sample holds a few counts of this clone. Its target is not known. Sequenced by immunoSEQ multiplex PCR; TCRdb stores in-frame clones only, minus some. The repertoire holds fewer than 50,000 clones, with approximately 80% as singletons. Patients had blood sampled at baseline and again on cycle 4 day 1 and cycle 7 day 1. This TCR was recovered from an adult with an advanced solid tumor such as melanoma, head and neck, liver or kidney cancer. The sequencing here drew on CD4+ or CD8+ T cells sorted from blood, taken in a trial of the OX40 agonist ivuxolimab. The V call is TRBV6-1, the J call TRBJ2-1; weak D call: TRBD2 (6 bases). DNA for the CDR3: TGTGCCAGCACCCTCCGGAGGGCCTACAATGAGCAGTTCTTC. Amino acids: CASTLRRAYNEQFF.